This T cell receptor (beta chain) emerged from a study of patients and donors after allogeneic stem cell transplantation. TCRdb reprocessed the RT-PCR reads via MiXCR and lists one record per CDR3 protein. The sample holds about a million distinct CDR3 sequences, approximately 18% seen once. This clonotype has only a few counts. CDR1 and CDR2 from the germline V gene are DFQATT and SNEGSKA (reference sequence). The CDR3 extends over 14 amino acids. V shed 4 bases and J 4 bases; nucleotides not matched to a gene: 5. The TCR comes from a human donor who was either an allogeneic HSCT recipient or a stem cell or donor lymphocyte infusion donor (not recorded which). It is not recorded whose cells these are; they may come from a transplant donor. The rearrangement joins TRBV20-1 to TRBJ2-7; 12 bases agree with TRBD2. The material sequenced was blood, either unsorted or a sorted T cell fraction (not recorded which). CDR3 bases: TGCAGTGCTACCCTGACTAGCGGGGGTTACGAGCAGTACTTC. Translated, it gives CSATLTSGGYEQYF.